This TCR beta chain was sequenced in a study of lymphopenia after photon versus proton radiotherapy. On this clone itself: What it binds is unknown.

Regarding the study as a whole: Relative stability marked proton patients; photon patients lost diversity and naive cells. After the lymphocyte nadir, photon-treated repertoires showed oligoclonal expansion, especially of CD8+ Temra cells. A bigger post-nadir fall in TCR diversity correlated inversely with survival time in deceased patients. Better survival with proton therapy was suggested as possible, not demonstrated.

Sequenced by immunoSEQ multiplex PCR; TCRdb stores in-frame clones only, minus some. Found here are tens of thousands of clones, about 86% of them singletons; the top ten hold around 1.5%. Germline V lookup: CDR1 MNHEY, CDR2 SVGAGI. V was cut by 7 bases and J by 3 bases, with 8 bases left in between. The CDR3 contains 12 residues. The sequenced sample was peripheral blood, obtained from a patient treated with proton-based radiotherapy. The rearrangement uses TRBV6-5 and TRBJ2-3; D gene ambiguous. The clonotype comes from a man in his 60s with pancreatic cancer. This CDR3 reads CASTSPTDTQYF. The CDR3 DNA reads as TGTGCCAGCACCTCCCCGACAGATACGCAGTATTTT.